Listed below are T cell receptor beta chains from one sample, sequenced in a study of blood T cell repertoires in COVID-19. The table came from immunoSEQ multiplex PCR; TCRdb's copy has only in-frame clones and leaves some out. The sample yields 210,000 or so clones, around 90% seen once. Sequencing input: PBMCs or T cells enriched from blood (not recorded which). These receptors came from a woman younger than 45 who had been exposed to COVID-19. CDR3s include the opening cysteine and the closing phenylalanine or tryptophan. The D gene is left open where the match is weak. Clone sizes are given selectively: once, few, many, or a class where the clone is expanded.

V	size	D	J	CDR3	DNA
TRBV27	once	TRBD1	TRBJ1-2	CASSKRTGGNYGYTF	TGTGCCAGCAGTAAGCGGACAGGGGGCAACTATGGCTACACCTTC
TRBV5-1	once	TRBD1	TRBJ2-7	CASSLRTGIFYEQYF	TGCGCCAGCAGCTTACGGACAGGGATCTTCTACGAGCAGTACTTC
TRBV5-1	-	-	TRBJ2-1	CASSLASGHPTGYNEQFF	TGCGCCAGCAGCTTGGCCTCTGGCCACCCAACGGGTTACAATGAGCAGTTCTTC
TRBV28	-	-	TRBJ1-2	CASSLLGHRTPANYGYTF	TGTGCCAGCAGTTTATTGGGGCACCGAACCCCAGCTAACTATGGCTACACCTTC
TRBV7-2	-	-	TRBJ2-4	CASSLGFDLAKNIQYF	TGTGCCAGCAGCTTAGGATTCGACTTAGCCAAAAACATTCAGTACTTC
TRBV2	-	-	TRBJ1-5	CASSTQGASNQPQHF	TGTGCCAGCAGTACACAGGGTGCAAGCAATCAGCCCCAGCATTTT
TRBV3-1/TRBV3-2	-	TRBD1	TRBJ2-7	CASSVVGTGTYEQYF	TGTGCCAGCAGCGTTGTCGGGACAGGGACCTACGAGCAGTACTTC
TRBV4-2	-	TRBD2	TRBJ2-1	CASSQEQSSGSNEQFF	TGTGCCAGCAGCCAAGAGCAGAGTAGCGGGAGCAATGAGCAGTTCTTC
TRBV7-2	-	TRBD2	TRBJ2-5	CASSLRGWGREGETQYF	TGTGCCAGCAGCTTAAGGGGCTGGGGCAGGGAGGGGGAGACCCAGTACTTC
TRBV7-9	-	TRBD1	TRBJ2-7	CASSLGQGVNYEQYF	TGTGCCAGCAGCTTAGGGCAGGGGGTTAACTACGAGCAGTACTTC
TRBV10-3	-	TRBD1	TRBJ1-2	CATGTGGSGGYTF	TGTGCCACGGGGACAGGGGGGTCGGGCGGCTACACCTTC
TRBV7-8	once	TRBD2	TRBJ2-7	CASSSWSSGFEPYEQYF	TGTGCCAGCAGCTCCTGGAGTAGCGGGTTCGAACCCTACGAGCAGTACTTC
TRBV25-1	-	TRBD2	TRBJ2-3	CASSESGLAGRTDTQYF	TGTGCCAGCAGTGAATCGGGACTAGCGGGGCGCACAGATACGCAGTATTTT
TRBV5-1	-	-	TRBJ1-2	CASSSEDRYYGYTF	TGCGCCAGCAGCTCGGAGGACAGATACTATGGCTACACCTTC
TRBV29-1	-	-	TRBJ2-3	CSEKHGTDTQYF	TGCAGCGAAAAACACGGCACAGATACGCAGTATTTT
TRBV11-2	-	-	TRBJ2-5	CASSLYISQETQYF	TGTGCCAGCAGCTTATATATTTCCCAAGAGACCCAGTACTTC
TRBV6-4	few	TRBD2	TRBJ2-1	CASSGTSGSYNEQFF	TGTGCCAGCAGTGGGACTAGCGGCTCCTACAATGAGCAGTTCTTC
TRBV10-3	-	TRBD1	TRBJ1-1	CAISELGTGGGTEAFF	TGTGCCATCAGTGAATTGGGGACAGGGGGAGGAACTGAAGCTTTCTTT
TRBV14	few	-	TRBJ2-7	CASSQARGRFYEQYF	TGTGCCAGCAGCCAAGCCCGAGGCAGATTCTACGAGCAGTACTTC
TRBV11-2	few	TRBD1	TRBJ2-7	CASSLEGTENYEQYF	TGTGCCAGCAGCTTAGAGGGGACAGAGAATTACGAGCAGTACTTC
TRBV12-3/TRBV12-4	-	-	TRBJ1-1	CASSMTGPAFF	TGTGCCAGCAGTATGACAGGCCCAGCTTTCTTT
TRBV7-9	-	TRBD1	TRBJ2-2	CAGGGTGFRELFF	TGTGCCGGCGGTGGGACAGGGTTCCGGGAGCTGTTTTTT
TRBV2	-	-	TRBJ2-1	CASTPIPSVGEQFF	TGTGCCAGCACTCCGATTCCTAGCGTCGGTGAGCAGTTCTTC
TRBV7-9	-	TRBD2	TRBJ2-1	CASSAGLAGGKTRNNEQFF	TGTGCCAGCAGCGCGGGACTAGCGGGAGGGAAGACCCGAAACAATGAGCAGTTCTTC
TRBV18	-	TRBD1	TRBJ2-7	CASSPLGQGAYEQYF	TGTGCCAGCTCACCGTTAGGACAGGGGGCCTACGAGCAGTACTTC
TRBV11-2	few	TRBD1	TRBJ1-1	CASRQGAIEAFF	TGTGCCAGCAGACAGGGGGCCATTGAAGCTTTCTTT
TRBV19	-	TRBD1	TRBJ1-1	CASSTRQGGDTEAFF	TGTGCCAGTAGTACAAGACAGGGTGGGGACACTGAAGCTTTCTTT
TRBV28	once	TRBD2	TRBJ2-7	CASKGGSENYEQYF	TGTGCCAGCAAAGGCGGGAGTGAGAACTACGAGCAGTACTTC